Listed here is a single T cell receptor (beta chain). The data originate from a study of T cells in tuberculosis. As for the study in general: This South African cohort compared adolescents with or without latent tuberculosis against adults with active tuberculosis.

Using immunoSEQ multiplex PCR, the repertoire was profiled, and TCRdb retains in-frame clones only, with some absent. The data show approximately 30,000 clones, less than 95% seen once. The CDR3 consists of 17 residues. Trimming at V came to 3 bases and at J to 5 bases, leaving 10 bases not matched to a gene. The germline V gene has CDR1 SGHRS and CDR2 YFSETQ. Unsorted cryopreserved PBMC were sequenced, averaging roughly 99,000 T cells per clinical donor. The sample consisted of PBMCs. The chain combines TRBV5-1 with TRBJ2-1; 11 bases align to TRBD1. This TCR was sampled from a donor between 10 and 35 years old with latent tuberculosis or without tuberculosis infection. Some clones in this sample may be carry-over from other donors' samples. The CDR3 DNA is TGCGCCAGCAGCTCGGACAGGGGGCAAAGTTTCAACAATGAGCAGTTCTTC. It specifies CASSSDRGQSFNNEQFF.